This T cell receptor (beta chain) comes out of a study of siplizumab effects on memory and regulatory T cells. Study results and limitations: Under siplizumab, alloreactive sequences traced to unstimulated CD4+ memory cells were significantly reduced.

CDR3 size: 15 residues. V shed 6 bases and J shed 0 bases, with 13 bases lying between them. Germline V gene sequence: CDR1 SGHTA, CDR2 FQGNSA. This clone was counted a single time. What it binds is unknown. Clones were read by immunoSEQ multiplex PCR, and TCRdb kept only the in-frame ones, dropping some. The sample records over 85,000 clones, about 93% being singletons. The sequence was collected from a human donor in good health. This sequence joins TRBV7-2 and TRBJ2-3, with a possible D match to TRBD2 (6 bases). Sequenced material: CD4+ T cells sorted from blood. As DNA, the CDR3 is TGTGCCAGCAGGGTTAGCGGAACTAGCACAGATACGCAGTATTTT. Its translation is CASRVSGTSTDTQYF.